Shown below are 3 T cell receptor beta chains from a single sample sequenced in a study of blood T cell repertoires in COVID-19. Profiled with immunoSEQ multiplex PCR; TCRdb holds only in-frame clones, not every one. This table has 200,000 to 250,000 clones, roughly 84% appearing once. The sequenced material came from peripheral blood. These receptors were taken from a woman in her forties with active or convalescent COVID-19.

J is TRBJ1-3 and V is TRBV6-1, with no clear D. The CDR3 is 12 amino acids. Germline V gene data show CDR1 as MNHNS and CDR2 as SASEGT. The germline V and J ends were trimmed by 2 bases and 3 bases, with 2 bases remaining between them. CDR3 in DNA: TGTGCCAGCAGTGAACGTGGAAACACCATATATTTT. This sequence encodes CASSERGNTIYF.

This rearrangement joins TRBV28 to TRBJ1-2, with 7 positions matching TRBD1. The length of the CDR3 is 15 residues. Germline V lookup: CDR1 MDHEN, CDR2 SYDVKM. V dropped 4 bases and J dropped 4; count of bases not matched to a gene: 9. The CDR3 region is CASSSRQQGGYGYTF. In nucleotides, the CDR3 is TGTGCCAGCAGTTCCCGCCAGCAGGGGGGCTATGGCTACACCTTC.

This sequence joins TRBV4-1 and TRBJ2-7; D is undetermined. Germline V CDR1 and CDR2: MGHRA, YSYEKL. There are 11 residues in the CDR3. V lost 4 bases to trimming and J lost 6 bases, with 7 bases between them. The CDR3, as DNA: TGCGCCAGCAGCCGAGGCCGCGAGCAGTACTTC. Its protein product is CASSRGREQYF.